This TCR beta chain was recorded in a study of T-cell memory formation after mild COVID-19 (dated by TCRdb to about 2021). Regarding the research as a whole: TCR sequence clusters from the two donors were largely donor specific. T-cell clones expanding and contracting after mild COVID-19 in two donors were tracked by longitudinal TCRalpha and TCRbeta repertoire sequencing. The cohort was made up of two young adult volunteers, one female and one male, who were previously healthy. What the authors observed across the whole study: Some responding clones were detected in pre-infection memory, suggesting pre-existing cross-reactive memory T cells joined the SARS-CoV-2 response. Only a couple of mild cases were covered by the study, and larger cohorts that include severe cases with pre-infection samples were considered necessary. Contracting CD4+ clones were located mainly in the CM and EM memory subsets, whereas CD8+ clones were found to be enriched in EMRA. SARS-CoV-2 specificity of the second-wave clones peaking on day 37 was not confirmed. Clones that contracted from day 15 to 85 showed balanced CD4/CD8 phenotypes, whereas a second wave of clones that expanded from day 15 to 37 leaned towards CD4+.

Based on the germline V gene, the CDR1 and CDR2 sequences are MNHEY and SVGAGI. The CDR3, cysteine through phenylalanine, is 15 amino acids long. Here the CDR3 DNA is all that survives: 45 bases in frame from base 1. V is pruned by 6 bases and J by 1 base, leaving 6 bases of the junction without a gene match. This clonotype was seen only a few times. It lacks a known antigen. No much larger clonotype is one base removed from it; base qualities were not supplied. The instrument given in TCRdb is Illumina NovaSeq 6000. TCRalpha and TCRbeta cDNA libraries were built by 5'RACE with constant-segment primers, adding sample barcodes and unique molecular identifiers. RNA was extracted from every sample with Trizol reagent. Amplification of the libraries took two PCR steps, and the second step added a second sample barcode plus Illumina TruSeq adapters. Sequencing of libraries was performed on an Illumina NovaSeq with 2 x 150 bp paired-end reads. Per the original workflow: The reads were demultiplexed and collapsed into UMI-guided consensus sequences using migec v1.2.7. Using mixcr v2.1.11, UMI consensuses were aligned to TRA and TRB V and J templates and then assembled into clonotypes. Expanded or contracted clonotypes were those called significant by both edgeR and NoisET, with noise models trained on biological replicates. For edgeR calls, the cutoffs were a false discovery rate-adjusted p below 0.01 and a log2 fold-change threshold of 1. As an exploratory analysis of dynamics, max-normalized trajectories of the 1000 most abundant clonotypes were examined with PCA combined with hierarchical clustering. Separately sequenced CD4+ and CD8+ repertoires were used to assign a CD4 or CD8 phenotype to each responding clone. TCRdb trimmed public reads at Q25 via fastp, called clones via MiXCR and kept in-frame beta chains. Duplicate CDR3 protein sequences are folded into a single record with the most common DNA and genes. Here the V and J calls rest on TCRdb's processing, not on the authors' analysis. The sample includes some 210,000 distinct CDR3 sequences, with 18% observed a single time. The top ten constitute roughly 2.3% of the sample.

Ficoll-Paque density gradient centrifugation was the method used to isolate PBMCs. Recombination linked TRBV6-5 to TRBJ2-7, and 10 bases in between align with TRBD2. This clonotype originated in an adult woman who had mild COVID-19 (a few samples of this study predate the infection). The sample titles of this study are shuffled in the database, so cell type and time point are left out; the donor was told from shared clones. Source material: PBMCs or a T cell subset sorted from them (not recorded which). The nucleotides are TGTGCCAGCAGACGGGGACTAGCGCCGTCCTACGAGCAGTACTTC. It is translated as CASRRGLAPSYEQYF.